The 29 T cell receptor beta chains given below trace back to one sample, sequenced in a study of blood T cell repertoires in COVID-19. Generated by immunoSEQ multiplex PCR, the TCRdb table keeps only in-frame clones and is missing some. The table records roughly 240,000 clones, about 80% of them present only once. Sequencing input: PBMCs or T cells enriched from blood (not recorded which). The receptors were sampled from a woman aged 40 to 55 who had been exposed to COVID-19.

CDR3 sequence reads: CASRGTGAAAGGANVLTF. The CDR3 DNA reads TGTGCCTCCCGGGGGACAGGGGCCGCCGCCGGTGGGGCCAACGTCCTGACTTTC. The chain carries TRBV18 and TRBJ2-6, with 10 bases fitting TRBD1. Germline V gene lookup returns CDR1 KGHSH and CDR2 LQKENI. This CDR3 has 18 residues. V shed 11 bases and J 3 bases; nucleotides not matched to a gene: 16.

The V and J genes are TRBV7-3 and TRBJ2-2; no reliable D call. This CDR3 is built from 15 residues. The germline gives CDR1 SGHTA, CDR2 FQGTGA. Trimming took off 1 base at V and 4 bases at J, with 10 bases between the two ends. This CDR3 is CASSLMGSSTGELFF. The CDR3 region has the DNA TGTGCCAGCAGCTTAATGGGCTCATCCACCGGGGAGCTGTTTTTT.

CDR3 in DNA: TGCGCCAGCAGCCGGGTTCCCGTGCCCATGGGGCGGATGAACACTGAAGCTTTCTTT. This translates into CASSRVPVPMGRMNTEAFF. The V call is TRBV4-1, the J call TRBJ1-1; TRBD1 might be the D (5 bases). The CDR3 has 19 amino acids. Trimming took 4 bases from V and 0 from J, leaving 24 bases between them. Germline V gives CDR1 MGHRA, CDR2 YSYEKL.

A few counts support this clone. The chain combines TRBV4-2 with TRBJ2-7, with D possibly TRBD1 on 6 matching bases. Trimming took 4 bases from V and 4 from J, leaving 14 bases between them. There are 14 residues in the CDR3. CDR1 is LGHNA, CDR2 YNFKEQ, per germline. DNA of the CDR3: TGTGCCAGCAGCCCACAGGGTGTGGATTACGAGCAGTACTTC. It codes for CASSPQGVDYEQYF.

The chain couples TRBV9 to TRBJ1-2, with a tentative D call TRBD1 (5 bases). Germline V gives CDR1 SGDLS, CDR2 YYNGEE. The CDR3 has 12 residues. The germline V and J ends were trimmed by 4 bases and 12 bases, with 16 bases remaining between them. CDR3 sequence: CASSPPAGQHTF. CDR3 coding DNA: TGTGCCAGCAGCCCTCCCGCGGGGCAGCACACCTTC.

The chain recombines TRBV5-1 with TRBJ2-3; D call uncertain. The V end was cut by 4 bases, the J end by 6 bases, with 15 bases between. The CDR3 contains 14 residues. Germline-derived CDR1 and CDR2 are SGHRS and YFSETQ. The CDR3 reads CASSPPPPQDTQYF. Here the CDR3 DNA reads TGCGCCAGCAGCCCCCCGCCCCCCCAGGATACGCAGTATTTT.

V is TRBV5-6 and J is TRBJ1-2; 7 nucleotides agree with TRBD1. V was pared by 6 bases and J by 2 bases, with 16 bases of the junction left unmatched. The CDR3 consists of 17 residues. Looked up from germline, CDR1 is SGHDT and CDR2 is YYEEEE. CDR3 amino acids: CASNRVRDRVTNYGYTF. The CDR3 coding sequence is TGTGCCAGCAATAGGGTAAGGGACAGAGTGACAAACTATGGCTACACCTTC. The entire variable domain, with the rest obtained from reference TRBV5-6 and TRBJ1-2, is as follows: DAGVTQSPTHLIKTRGQQVTLRCSPKSGHDTVSWYQQALGQGPQFIFQYYEEEERQRGNFPDRFSGHQFPNYSSELNVNALLLGDSALYLCASNRVRDRVTNYGYTFGSGTRLTVV.

The CDR3 bases are TGTGCCACCAGTGAGAGCGGGGGGTCAGTGACCCAGTACTTC. Protein: CATSESGGSVTQYF. The chain recombines TRBV24-1 with TRBJ2-5, with TRBD2 matching over 9 bases. CDR3 size: 14 residues. J lost 7 bases, V lost 4 bases, and 6 bases had no gene match. Germline loops: CDR1 KGHDR, CDR2 SFDVKD.

The genes are TRBV9 and TRBJ2-2; 9 nucleotides line up with TRBD2. The CDR3 spans 15 residues. Germline CDR1 is SGDLS and CDR2 is YYNGEE. The junction had 5 bases not matched to a gene; V was cut back by 4 bases and J by 4 bases. The CDR3 sequence: CASSPSGKGTGELFF. The CDR3 bases are TGTGCCAGCAGCCCTAGCGGGAAGGGCACCGGGGAGCTGTTTTTT.

This chain joins TRBV3-1 (or the pseudogene TRBV3-2) and TRBJ2-5; 11 bases align to TRBD2. Germline V lookup: CDR1 LGHDT, CDR2 YNNKEL (reference sequence). V lost 6 bases and J lost 5; bases outside the gene matches: 8. The length of the CDR3 is 15 residues. The chain's CDR3 is CASRLAGGPGETQYF. In nucleotides, the CDR3 is TGTGCCAGCAGATTAGCGGGGGGGCCAGGGGAGACCCAGTACTTC.

This rearrangement joins TRBV10-3 to TRBJ2-1; 9 bases line up with TRBD1. Germline lookup yields CDR1 ENHRY and CDR2 SYGVKD. The CDR3 length is 15 residues. Trimming removed 6 bases from V and 6 bases from J; junction bases left unmatched: 9. The CDR3 loop reads CAISGGTGQGNEQFF. Here the CDR3 DNA reads TGTGCCATCAGCGGGGGGACGGGACAGGGCAATGAGCAGTTCTTC.

J is TRBJ1-1 and V is TRBV3-1 (or the pseudogene TRBV3-2); no definite D call. CDR1 and CDR2 from the germline V gene are LGHDT and YNNKEL (reference sequence). This CDR3 has 12 amino acids. V lost 1 base and J 3 bases, leaving 3 bases between the germline ends. CDR3 nucleotide sequence: TGTGCCAGCAGCCAAGTCGACACTGAAGCTTTCTTT. This gives the protein CASSQVDTEAFF.

The chain joins TRBV13 to TRBJ2-2; 8 bases are a match to TRBD1. The CDR3 extends over 17 amino acids. From germline, CDR1 is PRHDT and CDR2 FYEKMQ (reference sequence). V lost 4 bases, J lost 6 bases, and 13 bases stayed unmatched. CDR3 in amino acids: CASSSPEGRGRSGELFF. The CDR3 nucleotides are TGTGCCAGCAGCTCCCCCGAGGGCAGGGGGCGGTCCGGGGAGCTGTTTTTT.

The chain has TRBV14 and TRBJ1-5, with 7 bases that match TRBD1. From germline, CDR1 is SGHDN and CDR2 FVKESK. This CDR3 spans 19 amino acids. The junction had 18 bases not matched to a gene; V was cut back by 1 base and J by 6 bases. CDR3 in DNA: TGTGCCAGCAGCCAAGTAGGTCCCACCGACAGGGCCCTTCTTCAGCCCCAGCATTTT. Translated, it gives CASSQVGPTDRALLQPQHF. Looking up the rest from reference TRBV14 and TRBJ1-5 gives the full variable domain: EAGVTQFPSHSVIEKGQTVTLRCDPISGHDNLYWYRRVMGKEIKFLLHFVKESKQDESGMPNNRFLAERTGGTYSTLKVQPAELEDSGVYFCASSQVGPTDRALLQPQHFGDGTRLSIL.

The chain recombines TRBV7-3 with TRBJ2-2, with D possibly matching TRBD2 (6 bases). The CDR3 spans 15 residues. Germline V gene sequence: CDR1 SGHTA, CDR2 FQGTGA. Trimming removed 5 bases at V and 5 bases at J, with 15 bases between. The DNA of the CDR3 is TGTGCCAGCAGCCCCCCCCCTCGGGGGACCGGGGAGCTGTTTTTT. Protein: CASSPPPRGTGELFF.

This clone has only a few counts. The V call is TRBV5-6, the J call TRBJ1-6, with TRBD1 matching 8 bases. V shed 2 bases, J shed 8 bases, and the junction held 6 bases outside the gene matches. From germline, CDR1 is SGHDT and CDR2 YYEEEE. This CDR3 contains 15 residues. For the CDR3, the DNA is TGTGCCAGCAGCTTAATGGACAGGGCCTATTCACCCCTCCACTTT. It translates to CASSLMDRAYSPLHF.

V usage is TRBV7-9 and J usage is TRBJ1-2, with a weak D call TRBD1 (5 bases). This CDR3 is built from 14 residues. CDR1 is SEHNR, CDR2 FQNEAQ, per germline (reference sequence). The V end lost 5 bases, the J end lost 3 bases, and 13 bases lay between the germline ends. CDR3 sequence: CASSQVREDYGYTF. CDR3 bases: TGTGCCAGCAGCCAGGTCAGGGAGGACTATGGCTACACCTTC.

The rearrangement links TRBV12-1 to TRBJ1-6; TRBD1 was called by the table and not checked on the DNA. TRBV12-1 is tagged as a pseudogene. The CDR3 contains 14 residues. CDR3 coding DNA: TGTGCCAGCAGCTTCTCAGGTGAGATTTCACCCCTCCACTTT. It translates to CASSFSGEISPLHF.

The chain recombines TRBV7-9 with TRBJ2-5; D perhaps matches TRBD1 (6 bases). V was shortened by 3 bases and J by 3 bases, with 11 bases between the two germline ends. Germline assignment: CDR1 SEHNR and CDR2 FQNEAQ (reference sequence). The CDR3 extends over 14 amino acids. CDR3 residues: CASSFRDTEETQYF. CDR3 nucleotide sequence: TGTGCCAGCAGCTTCCGGGACACCGAAGAGACCCAGTACTTC.

This chain joins TRBV19 and TRBJ2-2; the match to TRBD2 covers 8 bases. This CDR3 has 15 residues. Trimming took 6 bases from V and 3 from J; bases not matched to a gene: 6. The germline V gene encodes CDR1 LNHDA and CDR2 SQIVND (reference sequence). This CDR3 reads CASSNTGGHTGELFF. The CDR3 region has the DNA TGTGCCAGTAGCAACACGGGGGGGCACACCGGGGAGCTGTTTTTT. Full variable domain (remainder filled in from reference TRBV19 and TRBJ2-2): DGGITQSPKYLFRKEGQNVTLSCEQNLNHDAMYWYRQDPGQGLRLIYYSQIVNDFQKGDIAEGYSVSREKKESFPLTVTSAQKNPTAFYLCASSNTGGHTGELFFGEGSRLTVL.

The chain links TRBV4-1 to TRBJ2-7; TRBD2 matches at 7 bases. The CDR3 is 16 amino acids. The J segment lost 0 bases and the V segment lost 1 base, leaving 6 bases of the junction unmatched. CDR1 MGHRA and CDR2 YSYEKL come from the germline V gene. The CDR3: CASSQVSLADSYEQYF. The CDR3 DNA reads as TGCGCCAGCAGCCAAGTGAGTCTAGCGGACTCCTACGAGCAGTACTTC.

The rearrangement joins TRBV6-2 or TRBV6-3 to TRBJ2-1; 8 bases are a match to TRBD2. The J segment lost 4 bases and the V segment lost 6 bases, leaving 14 bases of the junction unmatched. The CDR3 runs 17 residues. CDR1 MNHEY and CDR2 SVGEGT come from the germline V gene. In DNA form, the CDR3 reads TGTGCCAGCAGCTATCCCCTAGAGCGGGGGTGGTACAATGAGCAGTTCTTC. This sequence encodes CASSYPLERGWYNEQFF.

The CDR3 reads CASLSGEGYGYTF. In DNA form, the CDR3 reads TGTGCCTCCCTCAGCGGGGAAGGATATGGCTACACCTTC. V and J are TRBV30 and TRBJ1-2; D call uncertain. This CDR3 is 13 amino acids long. V lost 7 bases to trimming and J lost 5 bases, with 17 bases between them. Germline CDR1 is GTSNPN and CDR2 is SVGIG (reference sequence).

This clone has just a few counts. V usage is TRBV5-4 and J usage is TRBJ1-4; no firm D call. The germline V and J ends were trimmed by 0 bases and 3 bases, with 9 bases remaining between them. The CDR3 loop spans 15 amino acids. CDR1 SGHNT and CDR2 YYREEE come from the germline V gene (reference sequence). This chain's CDR3 is CASSLDRAANEKLFF. The DNA of the CDR3 is TGTGCCAGCAGCTTGGATCGTGCAGCTAATGAAAAACTGTTTTTT. Looking up the rest from reference TRBV5-4 and TRBJ1-4 gives the full variable domain: ETGVTQSPTHLIKTRGQQVTLRCSSQSGHNTVSWYQQALGQGPQFIFQYYREEENGRGNFPPRFSGLQFPNYSSELNVNALELDDSALYLCASSLDRAANEKLFFGSGTQLSVL.

The rearrangement links TRBV5-1 to TRBJ2-2; D is unresolved. Between the trimmed V and J ends, which lost 4 bases and 2 bases, there was a span of 12 bases. The CDR3 is 15 amino acids. The germline V gene has CDR1 SGHRS and CDR2 YFSETQ. CDR3 coding DNA: TGCGCCAGCAGCCCCCGAGGAAGAAACACCGGGGAGCTGTTTTTT. Its translation: CASSPRGRNTGELFF.

V usage is TRBV7-9 and J usage is TRBJ1-3; D perhaps matches TRBD1 (6 bases). The length of the CDR3 is 16 residues. CDR1 and CDR2 (germline): SEHNR, FQNEAQ (reference sequence). Trimming shortened V by 5 bases and J by 2 bases, and 16 bases separated the two germline ends. CDR3 nucleotide sequence: TGTGCCAGCAGCGTACAAGGGGGACCCCCTGGAAACACCATATATTTT. It specifies CASSVQGGPPGNTIYF. The complete variable domain, with remaining parts taken from reference TRBV7-9 and TRBJ1-3, reads DTGVSQNPRHKITKRGQNVTFRCDPISEHNRLYWYRQTLGQGPEFLTYFQNEAQLEKSRLLSDRFSAERPKGSFSTLEIQRTEQGDSAMYLCASSVQGGPPGNTIYFGEGSWLTVV.

The chain carries TRBV9 and TRBJ2-3; no firm D call. The germline gives CDR1 SGDLS, CDR2 YYNGEE. V lost 0 bases and J 3 bases, leaving 11 bases between the germline ends. This CDR3 is built from 15 residues. The CDR3 here is CASSVGLAPTDTQYF. DNA for the CDR3: TGTGCCAGCAGCGTAGGCCTTGCGCCGACAGATACGCAGTATTTT.

The J gene is TRBJ2-3, the V gene TRBV10-3; 11 bases match TRBD2. Germline V lookup: CDR1 ENHRY, CDR2 SYGVKD. This CDR3 has 15 residues. V lost 5 bases, J lost 3 bases, and 4 bases stayed unmatched. CDR3 amino acids: CAISLTSGETDTQYF. The CDR3 DNA sequence: TGTGCCATCAGTCTGACTAGCGGGGAAACAGATACGCAGTATTTT.

The chain employs TRBV19 and TRBJ1-2; the match to TRBD1 covers 9 bases. The CDR3 has 15 residues. Germline loops: CDR1 LNHDA, CDR2 SQIVND (reference sequence). V was clipped by 0 bases and J by 2 bases; unmatched bases: 1. The CDR3 reads CASSIEGTGNYGYTF. The CDR3 DNA is TGTGCCAGTAGTATAGAGGGGACAGGGAACTATGGCTACACCTTC. The whole variable domain, remainder taken from reference TRBV19 and TRBJ1-2, is DGGITQSPKYLFRKEGQNVTLSCEQNLNHDAMYWYRQDPGQGLRLIYYSQIVNDFQKGDIAEGYSVSREKKESFPLTVTSAQKNPTAFYLCASSIEGTGNYGYTFGSGTRLTVV.